One sample yielded the 5 T cell receptor beta chains listed below, sequenced in a study of metastatic and nonmetastatic thyroid tumors. Each patient came to thyroid surgery without any prior treatment (of any kind). TCRdb reprocessed the PCR reads using MiXCR. The sample records over 25,000 clones, about 18% being singletons. The specimen sequenced was blood. Receptors were obtained from a female donor with papillary thyroid cancer or a benign thyroid nodule (not recorded which). Some clones in this sample may be carry-over from other donors' samples.

Within the sample, this clone is medium-sized. J is TRBJ2-2 and V is TRBV6-4; D gene ambiguous. This CDR3 region has 13 residues. V lost 2 bases, J lost 5 bases, and 6 bases lay in between. The V gene's germline CDR1 is MRHNA and CDR2 SNTAGT. This chain's CDR3 is CASSDGVTGELFF. The CDR3 DNA reads TGTGCCAGCAGTGACGGGGTTACCGGGGAGCTGTTTTTT.

This clone has a count of ten or more. The chain has TRBV5-5 and TRBJ2-3, with 14 bases that match TRBD2. After removal of 0 bases from V and 2 bases from J, the junction contained 8 bases not matched to a gene. Germline CDR1 reads SGHKS; CDR2 reads YYEKEE (reference sequence). The CDR3 spans 19 residues. The CDR3 nucleotides read TGTGCCAGCAGCTTGGGACTAGCGGGAGGGTCTTTCAACACAGATACGCAGTATTTT. Translated: CASSLGLAGGSFNTDTQYF. Looking up the rest from reference TRBV5-5 and TRBJ2-3 gives the full variable domain: DAGVTQSPTHLIKTRGQQVTLRCSPISGHKSVSWYQQVLGQGPQFIFQYYEKEERGRGNFPDRFSARQFPNYSSELNVNALLLGDSALYLCASSLGLAGGSFNTDTQYFGPGTRLTVL.

This clone was counted between two and nine times. This chain links TRBV27 with TRBJ2-7, with 9 bases identical to TRBD2. CDR1 MNHEY and CDR2 SMNVEV come from the germline V gene (reference sequence). The junction had 11 bases not matched to a gene; V was cut back by 7 bases and J by 4 bases. The CDR3 has 15 amino acids. This CDR3 reads CASKRSGTSPYEQYF. CDR3 nucleotides: TGTGCCAGCAAACGTTCCGGGACTAGCCCTTACGAGCAGTACTTC.

This clone was recorded many times. The rearrangement links TRBV29-1 to TRBJ2-1; D not resolved. In germline, CDR1 is SQVTM, CDR2 ANQGSEA. The CDR3 is made up of 14 amino acids. The V end lost 4 bases, the J end lost 3 bases, and 13 bases lay between the germline ends. CDR3 sequence: CSVVREENYNEQFF. For the CDR3, the DNA is TGCAGCGTTGTCAGAGAAGAAAACTACAATGAGCAGTTCTTC.

In this sample, this clone turned up many times. A read error may be the cause here, since a much bigger clone is one base away. This is likely a read error, given that the CDR3 carries no conserved phenylalanine or tryptophan at its end. This chain connects TRBV6-1 to TRBJ1-2; D gene ambiguous. The CDR3 consists of 13 residues. The germline gives CDR1 MNHNS, CDR2 SASEGT. V dropped 6 bases and J dropped 0 bases, with 8 bases sitting between them. For the CDR3, the DNA is TGTGCCAGCAGACTAGAAGCTAACTATGGCTACACCCTC. Its translation: CASRLEANYGYTL.